This TCR beta chain came from a study of blood T cell repertoires in COVID-19. Study-wide background: Acute-phase and convalescent COVID-19 samples originated in the United States, Italy and Spain. Sources were T cells, B-cell-depleted T cells, or PBMCs; the material itself was cDNA or gDNA.

V gave up 2 bases and J gave up 2 bases, with 6 bases separating them. From germline, CDR1 is SGHTA and CDR2 FQGNSA. CDR3 length equals 13 residues. The protocol was immunoSEQ multiplex PCR, while the TCRdb copy is restricted to in-frame clones and leaves out a portion. The sample records 95,000 to 150,000 clones, more than 80% being singletons. Source material: peripheral blood. The V and J genes are TRBV7-2 and TRBJ1-1; a weak D match, TRBD1 (5 bases). The sequence was obtained from a man aged 35 to 55 with acute or convalescent COVID-19. Here the CDR3 DNA reads TGTGCCAGCAGCTTACAGGGAAACACTGAAGCTTTCTTT. It translates to CASSLQGNTEAFF.